The 30 T cell receptor beta chains reported below all come from one sample, sequenced in a study of T-cell reconstitution after alpha-beta-depleted transplantation in children. The authors prepared the TCRbeta library with unique molecular identifiers. One entry per CDR3 protein results from TCRdb running MiXCR on the PCR reads. The sample holds 670,000 or so distinct CDR3 sequences, roughly 14% seen once. Sequences were derived from PBMCs, sampled before TCRalphabeta/CD19-depleted stem cell transplant. Every receptor here comes from a girl aged 2-10 years with congenital amegakaryocytic thrombocytopenia, due to receive a stem cell transplant.

V gene TRBV30 combines with J gene TRBJ2-3, with 8 bases fitting TRBD1. V lost 4 bases, J lost 1 base, and 4 bases stayed unmatched. Germline V lookup: CDR1 GTSNPN, CDR2 SVGIG (reference sequence). CDR3 length equals 14 residues. CDR3 protein: CAWIRTGRTDTQYF. The CDR3 DNA is TGTGCCTGGATCAGGACAGGGCGCACAGATACGCAGTATTTT.

A few counts support this clonotype. This rearrangement joins TRBV7-2 to TRBJ1-2; D is undetermined. The CDR3 consists of 12 residues. Germline CDR1 is SGHTA and CDR2 is FQGNSA. V lost 0 bases to trimming and J lost 7 bases, with 6 bases between them. CDR3 bases: TGTGCCAGCAGCTTAGCTGGAGGTGGCTACACCTTC. This sequence encodes CASSLAGGGYTF.

This clonotype has a handful of counts. The CDR3 loop reads CASSQGNPEAFF. CDR3 in DNA: TGTGCCAGCAGTCAGGGCAACCCTGAAGCTTTCTTT. The chain is built from TRBV7-9 and TRBJ1-1; D is perhaps TRBD1 (5 bases). Trimming left V 6 bases short and J 6 bases short, with 11 bases between. The CDR3 spans 12 residues. Per the germline V gene, CDR1 is SEHNR and CDR2 is FQNEAQ (reference sequence).

This clonotype was recorded at least ten times. The CDR3 loop reads CSARVGLDPYEQYF. The CDR3 DNA sequence: TGCAGTGCTAGAGTTGGACTAGACCCCTACGAGCAGTACTTC. This chain joins TRBV20-1 and TRBJ2-7; 7 bases are shared with TRBD2. The CDR3 has 14 residues. With 1 base clipped from V and 2 bases from J, the junction kept 5 bases outside the gene matches. Germline V gene lookup returns CDR1 DFQATT and CDR2 SNEGSKA (reference sequence).

In its sample, this clonotype was seen many times. This chain connects TRBV12-3 or TRBV12-4 to TRBJ2-7, with D perhaps matching TRBD2 (6 bases). This CDR3 contains 15 residues. The V end was cut by 1 base, the J end by 2 bases, with 12 bases between. CDR3 loop: CASSLGASEAYEQYF. CDR3 DNA: TGTGCCAGCAGTTTAGGGGCTAGCGAGGCCTACGAGCAGTACTTC.

As DNA, the CDR3 is TGTGCCTGGAGTGTACTGCGGAGGAACACTGAAGCTTTCTTT. It is translated as CAWSVLRRNTEAFF. The genes are TRBV30 and TRBJ1-1; D is ambiguous. The CDR3 covers 14 residues. Germline V gene lookup returns CDR1 GTSNPN and CDR2 SVGIG (reference sequence). V gave up 0 bases and J gave up 1 base, with 9 bases separating them. Supplemented by reference TRBV30 and TRBJ1-1, the full variable domain reads SQTIHQWPATLVQPVGSPLSLECTVEGTSNPNLYWYRQAAGRGLQLLFYSVGIGQISSEVPQNLSASRPQDRQFILSSKKLLLSDSGFYLCAWSVLRRNTEAFFGQGTRLTVV.

This clonotype was counted many times. J is TRBJ2-5 and V is TRBV29-1; tentatively, D is TRBD1 or TRBD2 (5 bases each). In germline, CDR1 is SQVTM, CDR2 ANQGSEA. The CDR3 contains 13 residues. Trimming left V 6 bases short and J 3 bases short, with 14 bases between. The CDR3 nucleotides are TGCAGCGTGACCGGGACCGGGGAAGAGACCCAGTACTTC. Amino acids: CSVTGTGEETQYF.

The sample holds a few counts of this clonotype. This chain links TRBV20-1 with TRBJ1-5; 7 nucleotides agree with TRBD1. V lost 5 bases to trimming and J lost 3 bases; unmatched junction nucleotides: 4. This CDR3 has 13 amino acids. The germline CDR1 and CDR2 sequences are DFQATT and SNEGSKA (reference sequence). The CDR3 coding sequence is TGCAGTGCTCGAGGACAGGTCAATCAGCCCCAGCATTTT. Encoded protein: CSARGQVNQPQHF.

As to this clonotype: The CDR3 end shows no conserved phenylalanine or tryptophan, and so a read error is likely. The chain couples TRBV29-1 to TRBJ1-1; D not resolved. With 3 bases removed from V and 1 base from J, the gap between germline ends came to 6 bases. Germline V gene data show CDR1 as SQVTM and CDR2 as ANQGSEA. The CDR3 totals 12 residues. Here the CDR3 reads CSVEIGNTEAFY. DNA for the CDR3: TGCAGCGTTGAGATAGGGAACACTGAAGCTTTCTAT.

The chain recombines TRBV11-3 with TRBJ2-5, with D possibly matching TRBD2 (6 bases). Germline V gene data show CDR1 as SGHNT and CDR2 as YENEEA. This CDR3 spans 14 amino acids. Trimming pared 3 bases from V and 7 bases from J, leaving 15 bases between. CDR3 nucleotides: TGTGCCAGCAGCTTTAGGCGGGATTCGAGGACCCAGTACTTC. It encodes CASSFRRDSRTQYF.

This clonotype was detected only a few times. V usage is TRBV7-6 and J usage is TRBJ2-7, with D tentatively TRBD1 (6 bases). With 1 base removed from V and 5 bases from J, the gap between germline ends came to 12 bases. The germline gives CDR1 SGHVS, CDR2 FNYEAQ. The CDR3 loop spans 14 amino acids. CDR3 region: CASSLGQGRHEQYF. The DNA of the CDR3 is TGTGCCAGCAGCTTAGGCCAGGGGCGCCACGAGCAGTACTTC.

V usage is TRBV27 and J usage is TRBJ2-1, with a possible D match to TRBD1 (5 bases). This CDR3 has 16 residues. Trimming removed 4 bases from V and 14 bases from J, with 27 bases in between. Germline V gene data show CDR1 as MNHEY and CDR2 as SMNVEV (reference sequence). This CDR3 reads CASSSLLLLQTDEEFF. CDR3 sequence (DNA): TGTGCCAGCAGTTCCTTACTTCTCCTCCAGACAGACGAGGAGTTCTTC.

The sample holds many counts of this clonotype. This sequence joins TRBV20-1 and TRBJ1-1; tentative D call: TRBD1 (6 bases). Trimming removed 5 bases from V and 4 bases from J, with 17 bases in between. Germline CDR1 and CDR2: DFQATT and SNEGSKA (reference sequence). The CDR3 spans 14 residues. The CDR3 DNA sequence: TGCAGTGCTCAGAGAGGAGGGGGGTCCACTGAAGCTTTCTTT. Its translation is CSAQRGGGSTEAFF.

The chain has TRBV2 and TRBJ1-4; D unresolved. Per germline, CDR1 SNHLY and CDR2 FYNNEI. There are 13 residues in the CDR3. V lost 6 bases to trimming and J lost 7 bases, with 12 bases between them. This CDR3 is CASRAGRIEKLFF. In DNA, the CDR3 is TGTGCCAGCAGGGCTGGACGGATTGAAAAACTGTTTTTT.

This clonotype occurred a few times. This chain joins TRBV19 and TRBJ2-2; D remains ambiguous. V lost 5 bases, J lost 3 bases, and 16 bases lay in between. Per the germline V gene, CDR1 is LNHDA and CDR2 is SQIVND (reference sequence). The CDR3 totals 16 residues. The CDR3 region is CASSAPPRTYTGELFF. The CDR3 bases are TGTGCCAGTAGTGCCCCCCCACGCACCTACACCGGGGAGCTGTTTTTT.

This clonotype was found once. A single base separates this from a much larger clone, so it may be a read error. The chain has TRBV6-6 and TRBJ1-2, with unresolved D. CDR1 is MNHNY, CDR2 SVGAGI, per germline (reference sequence). The V end was cut by 8 bases, the J end by 1 base, with 11 bases between. The CDR3 is 13 amino acids. CDR3 amino acids: CASGRTHNYGYTF. CDR3 DNA sequence: TGTGCCAGCGGCAGAACACATAACTATGGCTACACCTTC.

This clonotype was picked up many times. At one end, the junction sequence differs from germline, possibly due to a read error. Here the CDR3 reads CASRQDDEQFF. The CDR3, as DNA: TGCGCCAGCAGGCAAGATGATGAGCAGTTCTTC. J is TRBJ2-1 and V is TRBV4-1, with no clear D. There are 11 residues in the CDR3. From germline, CDR1 is MGHRA and CDR2 YSYEKL.

The J gene is TRBJ1-2, the V gene TRBV15, with D uncertain. Between the trimmed V and J ends, which lost 0 bases and 0 bases, there was a span of 5 bases. CDR3 length equals 14 residues. Germline loops: CDR1 LNHNV, CDR2 YYDKDF (reference sequence). CDR3 sequence (DNA): TGTGCCACCAGCAGAGAGGGCGCTAACTATGGCTACACCTTC. The encoded protein is CATSREGANYGYTF.

This clonotype came up many times. The genes are TRBV20-1 and TRBJ2-1, with 7 positions matching TRBD2. The CDR3 has 14 amino acids. With V trimmed by 2 bases and J by 5 bases, 6 bases remained unmatched. CDR1 is DFQATT, CDR2 SNEGSKA, per germline (reference sequence). The CDR3 DNA is TGCAGTGCTAGATGGCCTAGCGGACACAATGAGCAGTTCTTC. Translated, it gives CSARWPSGHNEQFF.

This clonotype was recorded many times. This chain uses TRBV12-3 or TRBV12-4 with TRBJ1-1; the D is unclear. Trimming removed 1 base at V and 5 bases at J, with 11 bases between. The CDR3 has 14 amino acids. The CDR3 coding sequence is TGTGCCAGCAGTTTAGGTAGAAGAGCTACTGAAGCTTTCTTT. Its translation is CASSLGRRATEAFF.

This clonotype was counted ten times or more. This sequence joins TRBV7-9 and TRBJ1-1, with D possibly being TRBD1 (5 bases). CDR1 and CDR2 (germline): SEHNR, FQNEAQ (reference sequence). Trimming removed 8 bases at V and 5 bases at J, with 12 bases between. The CDR3 consists of 12 residues. In DNA, the CDR3 is TGTGCCAGCTCACGGGGCGGGACTGAAGCTTTCTTT. As protein: CASSRGGTEAFF.

This clonotype was detected many times. The chain employs TRBV6-5 and TRBJ2-4; 9 bases line up with TRBD2. Trimming took 2 bases from V and 4 from J; bases not matched to a gene: 15. From germline, CDR1 is MNHEY and CDR2 SVGAGI. CDR3 size: 19 residues. Here the CDR3 DNA reads TGTGCCAGCAGTTACCTATCAAACCTGGCGGGAGGGCTGAAAAACATTCAGTACTTC. This translates into CASSYLSNLAGGLKNIQYF.

This clonotype showed up just a few times. With a much larger clone just one base away, this may be a read error. V is TRBV7-6 and J is TRBJ2-7; D is perhaps TRBD2 (5 bases). The CDR3 sequence is 14 residues long. Germline CDR1 reads SGHVS; CDR2 reads FNYEAQ. The CDR3 DNA follows: TGTGCCAGCAGCTTGGGGAGCGCGTCCTACGGGCAGTACTTC. It specifies CASSLGSASYGQYF.

This clonotype was seen many times. J is TRBJ2-1 and V is TRBV20-1; 7 nucleotides match TRBD1. There are 13 residues in the CDR3. Germline CDR1 DFQATT, CDR2 SNEGSKA (reference sequence). The trim removed 6 bases at V and 5 bases at J, leaving 7 bases unmatched. CDR3 DNA: TGCAGTGCAAAAACAGGGGTCCACAATGAGCAGTTCTTC. Protein sequence: CSAKTGVHNEQFF.

This clonotype has a count of ten or more. This sequence joins TRBV5-1 and TRBJ2-3; D ambiguous. This CDR3 is 14 amino acids long. The germline CDR1 and CDR2 sequences are SGHRS and YFSETQ. V was clipped by 0 bases and J by 5 bases, with 10 bases between them. CDR3 residues: CASSLDLRVDTQYF. CDR3 sequence (DNA): TGCGCCAGCAGCTTGGACCTCCGCGTAGATACGCAGTATTTT.

This clonotype turned up a few times. J is TRBJ2-7 and V is TRBV27, with D perhaps TRBD2 (6 bases). Germline V CDR1 and CDR2: MNHEY, SMNVEV (reference sequence). The V end lost 5 bases, the J end lost 3 bases, and 14 bases lay between the germline ends. The CDR3 has 14 residues. The CDR3 protein is CASSRLGTIYEQYF. The CDR3 nucleotides read TGTGCCAGCAGTCGACTAGGGACGATCTACGAGCAGTACTTC.

This clonotype has only a few counts. V and J are TRBV10-2 and TRBJ2-7; 9 bases match TRBD2. The CDR3 consists of 14 residues. The germline gives CDR1 WSHSY, CDR2 SAAADI. V shed 2 bases and J 3 bases; nucleotides not matched to a gene: 2. CDR3 sequence: CASSEASGIYEQYF. The CDR3 coding sequence is TGCGCCAGCAGTGAGGCTAGCGGGATCTACGAGCAGTACTTC.

The chain joins TRBV11-2 to TRBJ2-4; D uncertain. The CDR3 runs 14 residues. The germline CDR1 and CDR2 sequences are SGHAT and FQNNGV. Between the trimmed V and J ends, which lost 1 base and 7 bases, there was a span of 11 bases. This chain's CDR3 is CASSLAAALNIQYF. The CDR3 region has the DNA TGTGCCAGCAGCTTAGCGGCAGCCCTGAACATTCAGTACTTC.

This clonotype was recorded at least ten times. The V and J genes are TRBV20-1 and TRBJ2-1, with 8 nucleotides matching TRBD2. CDR1 DFQATT and CDR2 SNEGSKA come from the germline V gene (reference sequence). V shed 5 bases, J shed 3 bases, and the junction held 6 bases outside the gene matches. The CDR3 runs 14 residues. The CDR3 sequence: CSAPGTRDYNEQFF. The CDR3 bases are TGCAGTGCTCCGGGGACTAGGGACTACAATGAGCAGTTCTTC.

The CDR3 is CSARFATNTEAFF. CDR3 DNA sequence: TGCAGTGCTAGATTTGCGACGAACACTGAAGCTTTCTTT. The chain joins TRBV20-1 to TRBJ1-1; no clear D. Germline-derived CDR1 and CDR2 are DFQATT and SNEGSKA (reference sequence). With 2 bases removed from V and 1 base from J, the gap between germline ends came to 8 bases. The CDR3 has 13 residues.